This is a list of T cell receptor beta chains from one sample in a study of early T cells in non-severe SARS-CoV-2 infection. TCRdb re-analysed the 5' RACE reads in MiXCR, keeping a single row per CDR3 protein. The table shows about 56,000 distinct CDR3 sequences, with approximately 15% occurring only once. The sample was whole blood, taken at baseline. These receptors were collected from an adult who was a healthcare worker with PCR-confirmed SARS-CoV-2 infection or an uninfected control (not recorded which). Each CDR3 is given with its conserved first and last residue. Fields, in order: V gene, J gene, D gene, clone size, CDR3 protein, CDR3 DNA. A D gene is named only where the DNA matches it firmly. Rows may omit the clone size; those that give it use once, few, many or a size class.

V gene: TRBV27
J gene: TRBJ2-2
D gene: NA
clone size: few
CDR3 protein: CASSRARRANTGELFF
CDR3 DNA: TGTGCCAGCAGCCGCGCTAGGAGAGCGAACACCGGGGAGCTGTTTTTT

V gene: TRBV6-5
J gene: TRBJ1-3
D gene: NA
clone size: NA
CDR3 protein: CASSYSTPGVHPGNTIYF
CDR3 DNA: TGTGCCAGCAGTTACTCGACGCCCGGGGTTCACCCTGGAAACACCATATATTTT

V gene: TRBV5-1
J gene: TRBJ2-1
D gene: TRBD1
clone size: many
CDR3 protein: CASSSGDRVGNEQFF
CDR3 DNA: TGCGCCAGCAGCTCCGGGGACAGGGTGGGCAATGAGCAGTTCTTC

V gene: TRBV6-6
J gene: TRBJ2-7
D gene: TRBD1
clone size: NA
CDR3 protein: CASSARQGGGEQYF
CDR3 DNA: TGTGCCAGCAGTGCTAGACAGGGGGGCGGCGAGCAGTACTTC

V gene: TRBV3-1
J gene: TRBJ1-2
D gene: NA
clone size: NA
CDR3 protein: CASRQAPNYGYTF
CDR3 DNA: TGTGCCAGCAGACAAGCACCAAACTATGGCTACACCTTC

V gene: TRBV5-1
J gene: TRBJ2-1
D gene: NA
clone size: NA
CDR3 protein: CASSLGLDGEQFF
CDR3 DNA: TGCGCCAGCAGCTTGGGCCTAGACGGTGAGCAGTTCTTC

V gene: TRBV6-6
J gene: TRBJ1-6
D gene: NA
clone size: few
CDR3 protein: CASSSPGRGNSPLHF
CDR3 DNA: TGTGCCAGCAGTTCCCCGGGACGGGGGAATTCACCCCTCCACTTT

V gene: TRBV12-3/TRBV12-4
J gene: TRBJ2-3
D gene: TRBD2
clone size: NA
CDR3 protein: CASSAGTRLATSTDTQYF
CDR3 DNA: TGTGCCAGCAGCGCAGGTACCAGACTAGCTACAAGCACAGATACGCAGTATTTT

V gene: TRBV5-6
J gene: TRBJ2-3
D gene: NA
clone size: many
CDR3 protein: CASIATMGADTQYF
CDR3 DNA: TGTGCCAGCATAGCCACTATGGGCGCAGATACGCAGTATTTT

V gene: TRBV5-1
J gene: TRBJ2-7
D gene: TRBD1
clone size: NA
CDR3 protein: CASSQGSTGISYEQYF
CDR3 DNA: TGCGCCAGCAGCCAAGGCTCGACAGGGATCTCCTACGAGCAGTACTTC

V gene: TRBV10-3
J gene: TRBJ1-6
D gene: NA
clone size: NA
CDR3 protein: CAIRGLRNSPLHF
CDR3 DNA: TGTGCCATCAGGGGCCTTAGAAATTCACCCCTCCACTTT

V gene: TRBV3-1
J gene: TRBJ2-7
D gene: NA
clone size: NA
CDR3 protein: CASSQGGYEQYF
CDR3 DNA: TGTGCCAGCAGCCAAGGGGGGTACGAGCAGTACTTC

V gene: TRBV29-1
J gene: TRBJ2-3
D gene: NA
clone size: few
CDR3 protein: CSVESGRPKPSTDTQYF
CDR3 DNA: TGCAGCGTTGAATCGGGACGCCCCAAACCAAGCACAGATACGCAGTATTTT

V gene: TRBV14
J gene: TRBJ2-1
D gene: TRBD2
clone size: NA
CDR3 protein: CASSQETSGVNEQFF
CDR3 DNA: TGTGCCAGCAGCCAAGAGACTAGCGGGGTCAATGAGCAGTTCTTC